These 23 T cell receptor beta chains share one sample of origin, sequenced in a study of long-term antiretroviral therapy in people with HIV. immunoSEQ v3.0 was run at survey level. Using immunoSEQ multiplex PCR, the repertoire was profiled, and TCRdb retains in-frame clones only, with some absent. This sample yields 19,000 or so clones, of which just over 75% are seen a single time; about 6.9% belongs to the top ten. The sequencing here drew on unsorted PBMCs, taken 2.2 years after starting antiretroviral therapy. The source is a man aged 45-65 years with HIV.

The V call is TRBV7-3, the J call TRBJ2-3; a possible D gene is TRBD2 (6 bases). V was pared by 2 bases and J by 6 bases, with 9 bases between. Germline CDR1 SGHTA, CDR2 FQGTGA. This CDR3 region has 13 residues. The CDR3 sequence: CASSLVGGDTQYF. CDR3 nucleotides: TGTGCCAGCAGCTTAGTTGGGGGGGATACGCAGTATTTT.

In its sample, this clone was seen once. The V and J genes are TRBV7-9 and TRBJ2-1; TRBD1 agrees at 11 bases. Germline CDR1 and CDR2: SEHNR and FQNEAQ (reference sequence). The trim removed 2 bases at V and 9 bases at J, leaving 3 bases unmatched. The CDR3 length is 14 residues. CDR3 sequence: CASSLTGTGGEQFF. The CDR3 region has the DNA TGTGCCAGCAGCTTAACCGGGACAGGGGGTGAGCAGTTCTTC.

V gene TRBV4-3 combines with J gene TRBJ1-2, with D unclear. Germline-derived CDR1 and CDR2 are LGHNA and YSLEER. The CDR3 is 13 amino acids. V was shortened by 4 bases and J by 6 bases, with 12 bases between the two germline ends. Here the CDR3 DNA reads TGCGCCAGCAGCCCGGACTTGGAGGATGGCTACACCTTC. This codes for CASSPDLEDGYTF.

The V and J genes are TRBV19 and TRBJ2-6; the D gene is possibly TRBD1 (5 bases). This CDR3 is 17 amino acids long. V was cut by 4 bases and J by 0 bases, with 13 bases left in between. From germline, CDR1 is LNHDA and CDR2 SQIVND (reference sequence). The CDR3 nucleotides are TGTGCCAGTAGTACGTCCTCAGGGTTCTCTGGGGCCAACGTCCTGACTTTC. Translated: CASSTSSGFSGANVLTF.

Of note for this clone: Given a much more abundant clone one base away, this may be a read error. The V gene is TRBV27, the J gene TRBJ1-1, with D unclear. The CDR3 consists of 12 residues. CDR1 is MNHEY and CDR2 is SMNVEV in the germline V gene (reference sequence). Deletions cut 6 bases from V and 0 bases from J, with 5 bases between. CDR3 nucleotides: TGTGCCAGCAGCACTATGAACACTGAAGCTTTCTTT. Translated: CASSTMNTEAFF.

The chain joins TRBV9 to TRBJ1-2; TRBD1 aligns across 7 bases. V lost 4 bases, J lost 8 bases, and 11 bases stayed unmatched. Germline V lookup: CDR1 SGDLS, CDR2 YYNGEE. This CDR3 is 14 amino acids long. The chain's CDR3 is CASSPIPTGRGYTF. The CDR3 DNA is TGTGCCAGCAGCCCAATCCCGACAGGGAGAGGCTACACCTTC.

As concerns this clone: A junction end diverges from the germline sequence, so it may reflect a read error. The V gene is TRBV5-1, the J gene TRBJ1-5; D may be TRBD1 (6 bases). The CDR3 has 13 residues. The V gene's germline CDR1 is SGHRS and CDR2 YFSETQ. The CDR3 bases are TGCGCCAGCAGCTTGACAGGGAATCAGGCCCAGCATTTT. This translates into CASSLTGNQAQHF.

The chain recombines TRBV7-2 with TRBJ2-7; TRBD1 might be the D (6 bases). This CDR3 comprises 17 residues. V was trimmed by 1 base and J by 3 bases, leaving 19 bases between them. Germline lookup yields CDR1 SGHTA and CDR2 FQGNSA. The CDR3 protein is CASSLGAGWGRIYEQYF. DNA of the CDR3: TGTGCCAGCAGCTTAGGGGCCGGCTGGGGGCGCATCTACGAGCAGTACTTC.

The chain combines TRBV5-4 with TRBJ1-1; no firm D call. The CDR3 loop spans 14 amino acids. The V gene's germline CDR1 is SGHNT and CDR2 YYREEE (reference sequence). Trimming cost V 3 bases and J 4 bases, with 13 bases left between them. The CDR3 sequence: CASSSPVAGTEAFF. The CDR3 DNA follows: TGTGCCAGCAGCTCCCCGGTTGCGGGCACTGAAGCTTTCTTT.

The rearrangement joins TRBV11-3 to TRBJ2-7, with unresolved D. CDR3 length equals 14 residues. Trimming took off 5 bases at V and 2 bases at J, with 13 bases between the two ends. In germline, CDR1 is SGHNT, CDR2 YENEEA. As DNA, the CDR3 is TGTGCCAGCAGCCCCCTTGGAAGGGCCTACGAGCAGTACTTC. Translation: CASSPLGRAYEQYF.

The rearrangement uses TRBV9 and TRBJ2-2, with 14 bases identical to TRBD2. V lost 3 bases and J lost 5; bases outside the gene matches: 9. The length of the CDR3 is 18 residues. The V gene's germline CDR1 is SGDLS and CDR2 YYNGEE. The CDR3 DNA sequence: TGTGCCAGCAGCGCAACGACTAGCGGGAGGGCCCGGACCGGGGAGCTGTTTTTT. The encoded protein is CASSATTSGRARTGELFF. The full variable domain, its missing parts supplied by reference TRBV9 and TRBJ2-2, is DSGVTQTPKHLITATGQRVTLRCSPRSGDLSVYWYQQSLDQGLQFLIQYYNGEERAKGNILERFSAQQFPDLHSELNLSSLELGDSALYFCASSATTSGRARTGELFFGEGSRLTVL.

The chain joins TRBV2 to TRBJ2-3; maybe TRBD2 (6 bases). The germline CDR1 and CDR2 sequences are SNHLY and FYNNEI. The CDR3 runs to 14 residues. Trimming removed 10 bases at V and 1 base at J, with 15 bases between. The CDR3 DNA reads as TGTGCCATCTTAAGCGGGCTAGGCACAGATACGCAGTATTTT. Its translation: CAILSGLGTDTQYF.

The chain combines TRBV5-4 with TRBJ2-5; D may be TRBD2 (5 bases). Germline CDR1 is SGHNT and CDR2 is YYREEE (reference sequence). Trimming removed 2 bases at V and 5 bases at J, with 10 bases between. The CDR3 runs 13 residues. The CDR3 DNA reads TGTGCCAGCAGCTTTAAGGGCGGGGAGACCCAGTACTTC. Its protein product is CASSFKGGETQYF.

The V gene is TRBV29-1, the J gene TRBJ2-7; D is possibly TRBD1 or TRBD2 (6 bases each). The CDR3 length is 14 residues. V was pared by 7 bases and J by 1 base, with 17 bases between. Germline V lookup: CDR1 SQVTM, CDR2 ANQGSEA. CDR3 amino acids: CSARYGGASYEQYF. CDR3 DNA sequence: TGCAGCGCACGATACGGGGGCGCGTCCTACGAGCAGTACTTC.

The DNA of the CDR3 is TGTGCCAGCCTTCCTGGGGCAGGGGGCCGGAGCAATCAGCCCCAGCATTTT. Residues: CASLPGAGGRSNQPQHF. The rearrangement links TRBV28 to TRBJ1-5; the match to TRBD1 covers 8 bases. CDR1 is MDHEN and CDR2 is SYDVKM in the germline V gene. The junction had 13 bases not matched to a gene; V was cut back by 8 bases and J by 1 base. The CDR3 extends over 17 amino acids.

A single count supports this clone. The rearrangement uses TRBV7-3 and TRBJ1-1; no clear D gene. This CDR3 spans 14 amino acids. The V gene lost 1 base and the J gene lost 3 bases, with 9 bases spanning the gap. Germline CDR1 and CDR2: SGHTA and FQGTGA. The CDR3: CASSLIGRDTEAFF. In DNA form, the CDR3 reads TGTGCCAGCAGCTTAATCGGGAGGGACACTGAAGCTTTCTTT.

The gene calls are TRBV4-3 and TRBJ1-1, with D hard to call. This CDR3 is built from 11 residues. Germline CDR1 LGHNA, CDR2 YSLEER. Trimming left V 1 base short and J 6 bases short, with 3 bases between. This CDR3 is CASSQGAEAFF. DNA of the CDR3: TGCGCCAGCAGCCAAGGGGCTGAAGCTTTCTTT.

Sample share makes this clone medium-sized (0.01 to 0.1%). The CDR3 coding sequence is TGTGCCAGCAGTTTTCGGACAGTTCTCTATAATTCACCCCTCCACTTT. It encodes CASSFRTVLYNSPLHF. The rearrangement joins TRBV6-5 to TRBJ1-6; tentative D call: TRBD1 (6 bases). CDR1 is MNHEY, CDR2 SVGAGI, per germline. CDR3 size: 16 residues. V gave up 4 bases and J gave up 3 bases, with 13 bases separating them.

This clone came up a few times. The chain carries TRBV9 and TRBJ1-1; 7 bases fit TRBD1. J lost 2 bases, V lost 0 bases, and 7 bases had no gene match. The CDR3 covers 16 residues. The germline V gene has CDR1 SGDLS and CDR2 YYNGEE. DNA of the CDR3: TGTGCCAGCAGCGTAGGGACAGGCCTTACCAACACTGAAGCTTTCTTT. It yields the protein CASSVGTGLTNTEAFF. The whole variable domain, remainder taken from reference TRBV9 and TRBJ1-1, is DSGVTQTPKHLITATGQRVTLRCSPRSGDLSVYWYQQSLDQGLQFLIQYYNGEERAKGNILERFSAQQFPDLHSELNLSSLELGDSALYFCASSVGTGLTNTEAFFGQGTRLTVV.

This clone was detected only once. The V call is TRBV10-1, the J call TRBJ1-2, with TRBD1 as a possible D gene (5 bases). This CDR3 has 13 residues. V dropped 3 bases and J dropped 3 bases, with 8 bases sitting between them. Germline V CDR1 and CDR2: WNHNN, SYGVQD (reference sequence). The CDR3 region is CASSDRVDYGYTF. CDR3 nucleotides: TGCGCCAGCAGTGACAGGGTGGACTATGGCTACACCTTC.

J is TRBJ2-7 and V is TRBV7-2, with D unresolved. In germline, CDR1 is SGHTA, CDR2 FQGNSA. Between the trimmed V and J ends, which lost 5 bases and 6 bases, there was a span of 8 bases. This CDR3 is 11 amino acids long. The CDR3 sequence: CASSTPGEQYF. In DNA, the CDR3 is TGTGCCAGCAGCACCCCGGGCGAGCAGTACTTC.

The chain combines TRBV10-3 with TRBJ2-7; 12 bases align to TRBD1. The CDR3 covers 15 residues. With 1 base clipped from V and 7 bases from J, the junction kept 5 bases outside the gene matches. The germline CDR1 and CDR2 sequences are ENHRY and SYGVKD. This chain's CDR3 is CAISEWGQGASEQYF. CDR3 DNA: TGTGCCATCAGTGAGTGGGGACAGGGGGCGAGTGAGCAGTACTTC.

This clone has more than one count but fewer than ten. V usage is TRBV25-1 and J usage is TRBJ1-4, with a tentative D call TRBD1 (6 bases). Trimming pared 9 bases from V and 4 bases from J, leaving 15 bases between. From germline, CDR1 is MGHDK and CDR2 SYGVNS. The CDR3 consists of 14 residues. In nucleotides, the CDR3 is TGTGCCAGATTCGGACAGCGGGGTAATGAAAAACTGTTTTTT. Residues: CARFGQRGNEKLFF.